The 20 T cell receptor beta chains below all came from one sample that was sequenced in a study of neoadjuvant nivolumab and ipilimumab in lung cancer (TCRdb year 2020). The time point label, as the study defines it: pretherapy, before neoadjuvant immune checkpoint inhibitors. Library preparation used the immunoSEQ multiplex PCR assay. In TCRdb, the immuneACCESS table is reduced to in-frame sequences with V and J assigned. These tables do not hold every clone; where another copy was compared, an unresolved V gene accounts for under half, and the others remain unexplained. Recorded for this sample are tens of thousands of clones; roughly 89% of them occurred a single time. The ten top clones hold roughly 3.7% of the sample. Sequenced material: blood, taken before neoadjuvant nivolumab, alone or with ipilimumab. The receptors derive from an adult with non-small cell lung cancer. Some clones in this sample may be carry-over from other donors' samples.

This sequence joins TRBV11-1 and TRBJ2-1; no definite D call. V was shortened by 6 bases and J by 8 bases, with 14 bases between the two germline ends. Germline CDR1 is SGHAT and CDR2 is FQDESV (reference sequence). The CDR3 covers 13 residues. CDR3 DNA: TGTGCCAGCAGTTACTCCCAAGGCGATGAGCAGTTCTTC. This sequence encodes CASSYSQGDEQFF.

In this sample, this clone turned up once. CDR3 in DNA: TGCGCCAGCAGCTTGGAGTCAGATACGCAGTATTTT. This encodes CASSLESDTQYF. The chain combines TRBV5-1 with TRBJ2-3; D is unresolved. The CDR3 is 12 residues long. Germline CDR1 SGHRS, CDR2 YFSETQ. Trimming stripped 0 bases from V and 4 bases from J, with 3 bases between.

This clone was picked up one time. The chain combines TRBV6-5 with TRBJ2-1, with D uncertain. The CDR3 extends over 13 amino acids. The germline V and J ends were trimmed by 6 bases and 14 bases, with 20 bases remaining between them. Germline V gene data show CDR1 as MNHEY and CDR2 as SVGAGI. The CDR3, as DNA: TGTGCCAGCAGCTCCCGGGCGGCCCAGTGGGAGTTCTTC. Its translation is CASSSRAAQWEFF.

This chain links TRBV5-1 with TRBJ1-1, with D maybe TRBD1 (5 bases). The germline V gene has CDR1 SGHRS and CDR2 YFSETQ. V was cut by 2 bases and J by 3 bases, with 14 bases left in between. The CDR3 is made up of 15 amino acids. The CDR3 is CASSFARVGDTEAFF. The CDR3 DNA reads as TGCGCCAGCAGCTTTGCCAGGGTAGGGGACACTGAAGCTTTCTTT.

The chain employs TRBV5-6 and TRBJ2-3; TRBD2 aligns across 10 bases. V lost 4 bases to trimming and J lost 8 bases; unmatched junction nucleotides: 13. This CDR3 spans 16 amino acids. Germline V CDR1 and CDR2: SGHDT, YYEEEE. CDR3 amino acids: CASSVRTSGRSGTQYF. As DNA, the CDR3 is TGTGCCAGCAGCGTACGGACTAGCGGAAGATCCGGTACGCAGTATTTT.

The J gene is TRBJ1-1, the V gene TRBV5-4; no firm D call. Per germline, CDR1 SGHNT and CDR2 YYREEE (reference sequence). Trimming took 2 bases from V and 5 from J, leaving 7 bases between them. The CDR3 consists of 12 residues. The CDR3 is CASSFPGTEAFF. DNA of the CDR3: TGTGCCAGCAGCTTCCCCGGGACTGAAGCTTTCTTT.

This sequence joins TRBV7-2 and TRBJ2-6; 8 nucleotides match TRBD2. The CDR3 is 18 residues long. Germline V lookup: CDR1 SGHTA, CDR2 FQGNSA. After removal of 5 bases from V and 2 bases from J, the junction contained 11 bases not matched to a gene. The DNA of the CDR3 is TGTGCCAGCAGCGCGTGGGAGGCGGGAGGCCCTGGGGCCAACGTCCTGACTTTC. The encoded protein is CASSAWEAGGPGANVLTF.

The CDR3 spells CAWSPLAGGNNEQFF. The CDR3 DNA reads TGTGCCTGGAGTCCGCTAGCGGGGGGAAACAATGAGCAGTTCTTC. The chain combines TRBV30 with TRBJ2-1; 11 nucleotides line up with TRBD2. The CDR3 totals 15 residues. The germline V gene has CDR1 GTSNPN and CDR2 SVGIG (reference sequence). V lost 2 bases and J lost 5; bases outside the gene matches: 5.

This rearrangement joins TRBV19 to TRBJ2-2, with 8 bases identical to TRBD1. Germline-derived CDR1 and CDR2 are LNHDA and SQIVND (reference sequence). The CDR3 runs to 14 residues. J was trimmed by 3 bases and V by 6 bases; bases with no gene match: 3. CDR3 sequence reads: CASRYRGDTGELFF. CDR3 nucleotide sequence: TGTGCCAGTAGGTACAGGGGGGACACCGGGGAGCTGTTTTTT. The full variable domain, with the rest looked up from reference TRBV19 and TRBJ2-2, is DGGITQSPKYLFRKEGQNVTLSCEQNLNHDAMYWYRQDPGQGLRLIYYSQIVNDFQKGDIAEGYSVSREKKESFPLTVTSAQKNPTAFYLCASRYRGDTGELFFGEGSRLTVL.

The CDR3 sequence is CASSQGPLRVEFQETQYF. CDR3 sequence (DNA): TGCGCCAGCAGCCAGGGACCCTTACGGGTGGAGTTTCAAGAGACCCAGTACTTC. The rearrangement joins TRBV5-1 to TRBJ2-5, with D tentatively TRBD1 or TRBD2 (5 bases each). V was cut by 4 bases and J by 2 bases, with 24 bases left in between. This CDR3 contains 18 residues. The germline V gene has CDR1 SGHRS and CDR2 YFSETQ.

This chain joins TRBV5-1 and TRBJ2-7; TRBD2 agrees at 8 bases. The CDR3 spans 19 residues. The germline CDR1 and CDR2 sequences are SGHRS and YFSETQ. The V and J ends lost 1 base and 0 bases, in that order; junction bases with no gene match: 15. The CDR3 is CASSLRLSGSPTSSYEQYF. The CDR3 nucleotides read TGCGCCAGCAGCTTGCGACTGAGCGGGAGCCCTACGAGCTCCTACGAGCAGTACTTC.

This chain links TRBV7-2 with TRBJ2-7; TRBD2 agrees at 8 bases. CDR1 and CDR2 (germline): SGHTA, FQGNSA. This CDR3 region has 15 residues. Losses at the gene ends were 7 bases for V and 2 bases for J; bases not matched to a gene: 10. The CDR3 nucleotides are TGTGCCAGCACCCGCGGGCGGGAGGTGGCCTACGAGCAGTACTTC. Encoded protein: CASTRGREVAYEQYF. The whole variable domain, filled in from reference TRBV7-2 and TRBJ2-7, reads GAGVSQSPSNKVTEKGKDVELRCDPISGHTALYWYRQSLGQGLEFLIYFQGNSAPDKSGLPSDRFSAERTGGSVSTLTIQRTQQEDSAVYLCASTRGREVAYEQYFGPGTRLTVT.

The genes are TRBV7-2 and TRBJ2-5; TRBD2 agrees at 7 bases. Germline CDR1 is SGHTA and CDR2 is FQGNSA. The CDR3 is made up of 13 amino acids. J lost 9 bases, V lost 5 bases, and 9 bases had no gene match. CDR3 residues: CASSQARDYPQYF. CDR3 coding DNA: TGTGCCAGCAGCCAGGCGCGGGACTACCCCCAGTACTTC.

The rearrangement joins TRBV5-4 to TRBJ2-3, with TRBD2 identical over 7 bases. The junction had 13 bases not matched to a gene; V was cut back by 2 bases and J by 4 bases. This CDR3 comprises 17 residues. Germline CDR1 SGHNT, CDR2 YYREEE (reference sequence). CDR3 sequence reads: CASSFPAGVGSADTQYF. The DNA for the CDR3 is TGTGCCAGCAGCTTCCCGGCGGGAGTAGGAAGCGCAGATACGCAGTATTTT.

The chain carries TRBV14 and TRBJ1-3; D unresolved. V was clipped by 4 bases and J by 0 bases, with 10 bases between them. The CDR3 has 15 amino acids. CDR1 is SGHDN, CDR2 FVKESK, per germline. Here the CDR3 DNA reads TGTGCCAGCAGCCCCCGCGTGGCCTCTGGAAACACCATATATTTT. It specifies CASSPRVASGNTIYF.

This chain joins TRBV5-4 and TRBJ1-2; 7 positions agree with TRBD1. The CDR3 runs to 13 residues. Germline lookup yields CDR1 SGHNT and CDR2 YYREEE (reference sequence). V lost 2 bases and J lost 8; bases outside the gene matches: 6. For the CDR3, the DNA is TGTGCCAGCAGCTTAACAGGGGCCAGAGGCTACACCTTC. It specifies CASSLTGARGYTF.

The CDR3 here is CSARQGEGEQYF. The CDR3 DNA reads as TGCAGCGCCCGACAGGGTGAGGGCGAGCAGTACTTC. V gene TRBV29-1 combines with J gene TRBJ2-7; TRBD1 agrees at 7 bases. V trimming: 7 bases; J trimming: 6 bases; junction bases outside the gene matches: 9. The CDR3 length is 12 residues. The germline V gene has CDR1 SQVTM and CDR2 ANQGSEA.

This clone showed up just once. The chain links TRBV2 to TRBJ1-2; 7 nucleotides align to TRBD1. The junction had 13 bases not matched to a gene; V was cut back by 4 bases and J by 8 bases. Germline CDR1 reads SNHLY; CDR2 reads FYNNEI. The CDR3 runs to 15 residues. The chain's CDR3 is CASSAARTSTGGYTF. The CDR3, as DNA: TGTGCCAGCAGTGCAGCTCGGACCTCGACAGGGGGCTACACCTTC.

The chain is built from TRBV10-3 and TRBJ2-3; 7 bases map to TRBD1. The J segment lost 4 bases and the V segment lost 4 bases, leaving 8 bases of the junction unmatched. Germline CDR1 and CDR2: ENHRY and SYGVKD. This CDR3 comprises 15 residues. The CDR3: CAISGAGGTADTQYF. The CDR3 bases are TGTGCCATCAGTGGGGCAGGGGGTACGGCAGATACGCAGTATTTT.

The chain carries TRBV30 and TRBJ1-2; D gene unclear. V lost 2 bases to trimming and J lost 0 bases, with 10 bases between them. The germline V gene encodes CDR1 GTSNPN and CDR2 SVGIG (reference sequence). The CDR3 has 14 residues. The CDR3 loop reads CAWSPGEPNYGYTF. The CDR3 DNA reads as TGTGCCTGGAGTCCGGGAGAACCTAACTATGGCTACACCTTC.